These 32 T cell receptor beta chains share one sample of origin, sequenced in a study of T cells after posttransplantation cyclophosphamide. Busulfan-fludarabine conditioning, marrow transplant, and cyclophosphamide on days +3 and +4 were administered. Method: immunoSEQ multiplex PCR; TCRdb's copy keeps in-frame clones and lacks some. The repertoire has fewer than 13,000 clones, none seen only once; the ten largest take around 13%. The sequences come from PBMCs, collected after allogeneic stem cell transplant with posttransplant cyclophosphamide. These receptors all come from a female patient aged 40-50 years who received an allogeneic stem cell transplant from a related donor, was CMV-positive, and had no GVHD. Some T cells may trace back to the graft donor.

This clone has ten or more counts. This rearrangement joins TRBV19 to TRBJ2-1; tentative D call: TRBD2 (7 bases). Trimming removed 5 bases at V and 10 bases at J, with 12 bases between. The CDR3 sequence is 12 residues long. In germline, CDR1 is LNHDA, CDR2 SQIVND (reference sequence). The CDR3 spells CASSRGAREQFF. CDR3 nucleotides: TGTGCCAGTAGTCGGGGGGCTCGCGAGCAGTTCTTC.

In this sample, this clone turned up many times. V gene TRBV6-5 combines with J gene TRBJ1-6; no reliable D call. V lost 3 bases, J lost 10 bases, and 7 bases lay in between. Germline V gene sequence: CDR1 MNHEY, CDR2 SVGAGI. The CDR3 spans 12 residues. The CDR3 bases are TGTGCCAGCAGTTATAGGCGGTCACCCCTCCACTTT. It yields the protein CASSYRRSPLHF.

This clone is judged medium-sized. The V and J genes are TRBV19 and TRBJ1-5; 8 bases agree with TRBD1. This CDR3 has 16 amino acids. The germline gives CDR1 LNHDA, CDR2 SQIVND (reference sequence). Unmatched junction bases numbered 9, after V lost 1 base and J lost 7 bases. The CDR3 coding sequence is TGTGCCAGTAGTATAGGCGATTGGACAGGGCGACAGCCCCAGCATTTT. Protein product: CASSIGDWTGRQPQHF. The whole variable domain, remainder taken from reference TRBV19 and TRBJ1-5, is DGGITQSPKYLFRKEGQNVTLSCEQNLNHDAMYWYRQDPGQGLRLIYYSQIVNDFQKGDIAEGYSVSREKKESFPLTVTSAQKNPTAFYLCASSIGDWTGRQPQHFGDGTRLSIL.

This clone was counted ten times or more. The gene calls are TRBV5-4 and TRBJ1-1; 7 bases map to TRBD1. There are 14 residues in the CDR3. V lost 1 base to trimming and J lost 13 bases; unmatched junction nucleotides: 13. CDR1 is SGHNT, CDR2 YYREEE, per germline (reference sequence). In nucleotides, the CDR3 is TGTGCCAGCAGCTTGAAGGGGGCCACACTGGTGGATTTCTTT. Amino acids: CASSLKGATLVDFF.

This clone was seen repeatedly, ten times or more. The chain carries TRBV14 and TRBJ2-3; D may be TRBD2 (6 bases). Between the trimmed V and J ends, which lost 6 bases and 0 bases, there was a span of 7 bases. Germline CDR1 SGHDN, CDR2 FVKESK. This CDR3 is built from 13 residues. This CDR3 is CASRRDSTDTQYF. The DNA for the CDR3 is TGTGCCAGCAGGCGGGACAGCACAGATACGCAGTATTTT.

This clone was recorded many times. The chain employs TRBV5-1 and TRBJ2-6, with D possibly matching TRBD2 (6 bases). V dropped 6 bases and J dropped 4 bases, with 14 bases sitting between them. This CDR3 has 15 residues. Germline lookup yields CDR1 SGHRS and CDR2 YFSETQ. CDR3 bases: TGCGCCAGCACCGCGGGAAGTCTCGGGGCCAACGTCCTGACTTTC. Amino acids: CASTAGSLGANVLTF.

There are many counts of this clone. The chain has TRBV2 and TRBJ1-2; 8 bases are a match to TRBD1. Germline-derived CDR1 and CDR2 are SNHLY and FYNNEI. This CDR3 is 13 amino acids long. The V and J ends lost 6 bases and 8 bases, in that order; junction bases with no gene match: 8. The CDR3 protein is CASSDRGSRGYTF. As DNA, the CDR3 is TGTGCCAGCAGCGACAGGGGATCGCGAGGCTACACCTTC.

This clone qualifies as medium-sized (0.01 to 0.1%). The chain uses TRBV19 and TRBJ2-7; 13 nucleotides agree with TRBD2. This CDR3 is 15 amino acids long. V was clipped by 6 bases and J by 2 bases; unmatched bases: 4. The germline gives CDR1 LNHDA, CDR2 SQIVND (reference sequence). The CDR3, as DNA: TGTGCCAGTAGGCGGACTAGCGGGAGCACCTACGAGCAGTACTTC. It codes for CASRRTSGSTYEQYF.

In this sample, this clone turned up many times. V usage is TRBV6-6 and J usage is TRBJ2-3; no firm D call. Germline CDR1 and CDR2: MNHNY and SVGAGI (reference sequence). This CDR3 is 15 amino acids long. V lost 2 bases and J 0 bases, leaving 9 bases between the germline ends. This chain's CDR3 is CASSYGPYSTDTQYF. Here the CDR3 DNA reads TGTGCCAGCAGTTACGGGCCGTATAGCACAGATACGCAGTATTTT.

This clone was observed many times. V and J are TRBV19 and TRBJ1-6, with D unclear. Per germline, CDR1 LNHDA and CDR2 SQIVND (reference sequence). The length of the CDR3 is 15 residues. The V gene lost 2 bases and the J gene lost 2 bases, with 7 bases spanning the gap. CDR3 loop: CASSITDTYNSPLHF. The DNA of the CDR3 is TGTGCCAGTAGTATAACAGATACCTATAATTCACCCCTCCACTTT. Complete variable domain (other parts from reference TRBV19 and TRBJ1-6): DGGITQSPKYLFRKEGQNVTLSCEQNLNHDAMYWYRQDPGQGLRLIYYSQIVNDFQKGDIAEGYSVSREKKESFPLTVTSAQKNPTAFYLCASSITDTYNSPLHFGNGTRLTVT.

The sample holds a few counts of this clone. The chain combines TRBV18 with TRBJ2-5, with 10 bases aligning to TRBD2. The V segment lost 0 bases and the J segment 11 bases; nucleotides outside the gene matches: 9. The CDR3 spans 15 residues. Germline CDR1 is KGHSH and CDR2 is LQKENI. The CDR3 bases are TGTGCCAGCTCACCACCCCTAGCGGGAGTATGGGAGCAGTACTTC. Translating gives CASSPPLAGVWEQYF.

This clone was recorded many times. The genes are TRBV5-1 and TRBJ2-5; 11 bases fit TRBD2. Germline V gives CDR1 SGHRS, CDR2 YFSETQ. CDR3 length: 17 residues. J was trimmed by 1 base and V by 4 bases; bases with no gene match: 9. The CDR3 loop reads CASSKVAGTSGQETQYF. The CDR3 DNA reads TGCGCCAGCAGCAAAGTAGCCGGGACTAGCGGCCAAGAGACCCAGTACTTC.

This clone occurred many times. The rearrangement joins TRBV5-1 to TRBJ1-1; 10 nucleotides agree with TRBD1. The ends lost 4 bases at V and 4 bases at J; junction bases unmatched: 10. The CDR3 covers 16 residues. Looked up from germline, CDR1 is SGHRS and CDR2 is YFSETQ. CDR3 in DNA: TGCGCCAGCAGCGGAGGACAGGGGGGCGTTACCACTGAAGCTTTCTTT. As protein: CASSGGQGGVTTEAFF.

The sample holds many counts of this clone. The chain employs TRBV11-1 and TRBJ1-1, with D perhaps matching TRBD1 (5 bases). CDR3 length equals 15 residues. Germline lookup yields CDR1 SGHAT and CDR2 FQDESV (reference sequence). V was trimmed by 2 bases and J by 1 base, leaving 11 bases between them. The CDR3 reads CASSLMHTGNTEAFF. For the CDR3, the DNA is TGTGCCAGCAGCTTAATGCATACAGGGAACACTGAAGCTTTCTTT.

This clone came up many times. This chain connects TRBV9 to TRBJ2-5; TRBD1 agrees at 12 bases. The CDR3 is 15 residues long. CDR1 and CDR2 (germline): SGDLS, YYNGEE. The ends lost 3 bases at V and 4 bases at J; junction bases unmatched: 4. The CDR3 is CASSGGQGAGETQYF. As DNA, the CDR3 is TGTGCCAGCAGCGGGGGACAGGGGGCAGGAGAGACCCAGTACTTC.

Many counts were recorded for this clone. The J gene is TRBJ2-1, the V gene TRBV7-2; D is possibly TRBD2 (5 bases). CDR1 SGHTA and CDR2 FQGNSA come from the germline V gene. The length of the CDR3 is 13 residues. V dropped 5 bases and J dropped 13 bases, with 18 bases sitting between them. The CDR3 spells CASSLKMDFPQFF. The CDR3 bases are TGTGCCAGCAGCCTGAAGATGGACTTCCCACAGTTCTTC.

This clone has ten or more counts. This chain joins TRBV28 and TRBJ2-7, with 12 bases aligning to TRBD1. CDR3 length: 15 residues. Germline CDR1 reads MDHEN; CDR2 reads SYDVKM. Trimming took 4 bases from V and 5 from J; bases not matched to a gene: 6. The CDR3 region is CASSSSGTGGHEQYF. CDR3 bases: TGTGCCAGCAGTTCATCCGGGACAGGGGGCCACGAGCAGTACTTC. The variable domain in full, with the rest retrieved from reference TRBV28 and TRBJ2-7, is DVKVTQSSRYLVKRTGEKVFLECVQDMDHENMFWYRQDPGLGLRLIYFSYDVKMKEKGDIPEGYSVSREKKERFSLILESASTNQTSMYLCASSSSGTGGHEQYFGPGTRLTVT.

This clone appeared many times. The rearrangement links TRBV4-2 to TRBJ1-5, with 7 bases lining up with TRBD1. CDR1 and CDR2 from the germline V gene are LGHNA and YNFKEQ. Trimming at V came to 1 base and at J to 2 bases, leaving 8 bases not matched to a gene. This CDR3 spans 17 amino acids. CDR3 sequence (DNA): TGTGCCAGCAGCCAAGGTCCCCGGGGGACAGGCAATCAGCCCCAGCATTTT. This codes for CASSQGPRGTGNQPQHF.

This clone appeared many times. The chain couples TRBV7-9 to TRBJ1-2, with D possibly TRBD1 on 5 matching bases. The germline V and J ends were trimmed by 1 base and 6 bases, with 18 bases remaining between them. CDR3 length equals 16 residues. In germline, CDR1 is SEHNR, CDR2 FQNEAQ (reference sequence). The CDR3, as DNA: TGTGCCAGCAGCTTAGGAGGTCCAGGGAGGAGGGATGGCTACACCTTC. This gives the protein CASSLGGPGRRDGYTF.

Many counts were recorded for this clone. This sequence joins TRBV4-1 and TRBJ2-2; 8 bases match TRBD2. With V trimmed by 1 base and J by 0 bases, 4 bases remained unmatched. The CDR3 length is 17 residues. CDR1 and CDR2 (germline): MGHRA, YSYEKL. The CDR3 sequence: CASSQGGTRANTGELFF. The CDR3 region has the DNA TGCGCCAGCAGCCAAGGCGGGACTAGGGCGAACACCGGGGAGCTGTTTTTT.

In its sample, this clone was seen many times. This sequence joins TRBV4-1 and TRBJ2-4, with D possibly being TRBD2 (5 bases). The CDR3 has 14 amino acids. Germline V gene sequence: CDR1 MGHRA, CDR2 YSYEKL. V lost 3 bases and J lost 4, with 10 bases in between. The CDR3 is CASSHRAVKNIQYF. CDR3 in DNA: TGCGCCAGCAGCCACCGAGCGGTGAAAAACATTCAGTACTTC.

This clone was recorded at least ten times. Here the CDR3 reads CSTAGDTQYF. The CDR3 bases are TGCAGTACAGCTGGGGATACGCAGTATTTT. The J gene is TRBJ2-3, the V gene TRBV20-1; no clear D. CDR1 DFQATT and CDR2 SNEGSKA come from the germline V gene (reference sequence). The V and J ends lost 8 bases and 6 bases respectively, with 9 bases between them. The CDR3 length is 10 residues.

The chain has TRBV6-1 and TRBJ2-5, with TRBD1 as a possible D gene (5 bases). The CDR3 has 13 residues. V shed 3 bases and J shed 5 bases, with 10 bases lying between them. Looked up from germline, CDR1 is MNHNS and CDR2 is SASEGT. Written as DNA, the CDR3 is TGTGCCAGCAGTGACCTGGGGCGGGAGACCCAGTACTTC. It is translated as CASSDLGRETQYF.

This clone has ten or more counts. The CDR3 nucleotides read TGTGCCAGCAGCCCGGATAGCGGGACTAACACCGGGGAGCTGTTTTTT. It yields the protein CASSPDSGTNTGELFF. The V and J genes are TRBV9 and TRBJ2-2; 8 bases align to TRBD2. The germline CDR1 and CDR2 sequences are SGDLS and YYNGEE. The CDR3 is 16 amino acids. The V segment lost 4 bases and the J segment 2 bases; nucleotides outside the gene matches: 7. The full variable domain, with the rest looked up from reference TRBV9 and TRBJ2-2, is DSGVTQTPKHLITATGQRVTLRCSPRSGDLSVYWYQQSLDQGLQFLIQYYNGEERAKGNILERFSAQQFPDLHSELNLSSLELGDSALYFCASSPDSGTNTGELFFGEGSRLTVL.

The table lists this clone with a few counts. The chain carries TRBV21-1 and TRBJ1-1; the D call TRBD1 from the table was never checked on the DNA. TRBV21-1 is flagged as a pseudogene. This CDR3 region has 15 residues. CDR3 amino acids: CASSNDPPGPTEAFF. CDR3 coding DNA: TGTGCCAGCAGCAACGATCCGCCAGGGCCCACTGAAGCTTTCTTT.

This clone was picked up a small number of times. The chain joins TRBV2 to TRBJ2-5; TRBD1 matches 7 bases. The J call is uncertain, as TRBJ2-7 better fits the DNA end. This CDR3 region has 13 residues. Germline V gene sequence: CDR1 SNHLY, CDR2 FYNNEI. In DNA, the CDR3 is TGTGCCAGCAGAGACACAGGGGCATACGAGCAGTACTTC. Protein sequence: CASRDTGAYEQYF.

This clone was seen repeatedly, ten times or more. V and J are TRBV4-1 and TRBJ2-7; D is uncertain. This CDR3 has 18 amino acids. In germline, CDR1 is MGHRA, CDR2 YSYEKL. Trimming left V 0 bases short and J 0 bases short, with 18 bases between. CDR3 sequence: CASSQDLTTSPSSYEQYF. As DNA, the CDR3 is TGCGCCAGCAGCCAAGATTTGACGACTTCCCCTAGCTCCTACGAGCAGTACTTC.

There are many counts of this clone. The chain carries TRBV9 and TRBJ2-5, with TRBD2 matching 10 bases. CDR1 SGDLS and CDR2 YYNGEE come from the germline V gene. The CDR3 runs to 20 residues. V gave up 0 bases and J gave up 5 bases; unmatched junction bases: 19. This CDR3 reads CASSVVVGALPSGSGETQYF. The CDR3 DNA sequence: TGTGCCAGCAGCGTAGTTGTCGGGGCCTTACCTAGCGGGAGCGGGGAGACCCAGTACTTC.

This clone is medium-sized in the sample. The chain is built from TRBV9 and TRBJ2-3; TRBD2 matches 7 bases. The CDR3 runs 17 residues. The germline V gene has CDR1 SGDLS and CDR2 YYNGEE. Unmatched junction bases numbered 12, after V lost 1 base and J lost 4 bases. This CDR3 reads CASSVWEGLSEADTQYF. The CDR3 DNA reads as TGTGCCAGCAGCGTATGGGAGGGGCTTTCCGAGGCAGATACGCAGTATTTT.

There are many counts of this clone. The V call is TRBV6-5, the J call TRBJ1-6, with D perhaps matching TRBD1 (6 bases). Germline V lookup: CDR1 MNHEY, CDR2 SVGAGI. This CDR3 has 14 residues. V shed 6 bases and J shed 7 bases, with 13 bases lying between them. The CDR3 sequence: CASSTGQPNSPLHF. The CDR3 DNA sequence: TGTGCCAGCAGCACTGGACAGCCCAATTCACCCCTCCACTTT.

This clone came up many times. The chain couples TRBV5-4 to TRBJ2-1; TRBD2 agrees at 7 bases. There are 17 residues in the CDR3. Trimming cost V 0 bases and J 3 bases; bases outside gene matches: 9. CDR1 is SGHNT, CDR2 YYREEE, per germline (reference sequence). This CDR3 is CASSLAGTTQNYNEQFF. In DNA, the CDR3 is TGTGCCAGCAGCTTGGCCGGGACTACCCAGAACTACAATGAGCAGTTCTTC. Combining the CDR3 with reference TRBV5-4 and TRBJ2-1 gives the whole variable domain ETGVTQSPTHLIKTRGQQVTLRCSSQSGHNTVSWYQQALGQGPQFIFQYYREEENGRGNFPPRFSGLQFPNYSSELNVNALELDDSALYLCASSLAGTTQNYNEQFFGPGTRLTVL.

Comments on this clone: The sample contains more than one DNA sequence encoding this CDR3. The rearrangement uses TRBV9 and TRBJ2-3, with TRBD2 identical over 7 bases. V lost 3 bases to trimming and J lost 6 bases; unmatched junction nucleotides: 13. CDR1 and CDR2 from the germline V gene are SGDLS and YYNGEE. The CDR3 is made up of 16 amino acids. CDR3 protein: CASSGRGGAITDTQYF. In nucleotides, the CDR3 is TGTGCCAGCAGCGGACGGGGAGGGGCGATCACGGATACGCAGTATTTT.